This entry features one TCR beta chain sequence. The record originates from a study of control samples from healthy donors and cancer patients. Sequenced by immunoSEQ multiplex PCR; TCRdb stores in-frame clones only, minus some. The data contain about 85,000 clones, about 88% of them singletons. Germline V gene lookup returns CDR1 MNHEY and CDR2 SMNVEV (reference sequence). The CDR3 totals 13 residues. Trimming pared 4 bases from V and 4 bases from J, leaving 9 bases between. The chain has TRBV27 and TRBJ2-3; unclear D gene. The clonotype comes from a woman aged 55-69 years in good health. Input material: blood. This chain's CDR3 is CASSSLLPDTQYF. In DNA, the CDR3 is TGTGCCAGCAGTTCCCTCCTCCCAGATACGCAGTATTTT.